This T cell receptor beta chain derives from a study of cytomegalovirus exposure and HLA in healthy donors. Study as a whole: Findings of an earlier analysis included roughly 110 million unique TCR beta sequences from 180 million or so T cells.

V was cut by 1 base and J by 3 bases, with 5 bases left in between. This CDR3 spans 12 amino acids. The germline gives CDR1 SGHDT, CDR2 YYEEEE. In the case of this clone: Its matching antigen is unknown.

The PCR contained 60 Vbeta and 13 Jbeta primers. Produced via immunoSEQ multiplex PCR; TCRdb's table is partial and in-frame only. The data contain 90,000 to 100,000 clones, roughly 79% of them singletons. Study results and caveats: Specificity of a few CMV-associated chains for CMV antigens was verified in vitro. Segments of the TCR beta V type were, in most cases, productive about 90% or about 30% of the time in an earlier analysis. Researchers counted 180 or so TCR beta chains as cytomegalovirus-associated.

The TCR originated in a man aged 35 to 55 in good health and CMV-seronegative. The rearrangement uses TRBV5-6 and TRBJ2-7; D remains ambiguous. The specimen was PBMCs. CDR3 amino acids: CASSLQFYEQYF. For the CDR3, the DNA is TGTGCCAGCAGCTTGCAGTTCTACGAGCAGTACTTC.